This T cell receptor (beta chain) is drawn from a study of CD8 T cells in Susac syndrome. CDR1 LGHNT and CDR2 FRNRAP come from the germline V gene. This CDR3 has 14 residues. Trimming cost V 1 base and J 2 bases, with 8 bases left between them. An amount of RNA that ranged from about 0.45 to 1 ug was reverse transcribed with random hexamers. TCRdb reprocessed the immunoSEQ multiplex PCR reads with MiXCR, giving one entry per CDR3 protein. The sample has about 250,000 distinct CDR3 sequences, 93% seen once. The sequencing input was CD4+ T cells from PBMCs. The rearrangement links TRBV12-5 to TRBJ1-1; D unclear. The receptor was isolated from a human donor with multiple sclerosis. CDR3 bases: TGTGCTAGTGGTTTGGGGCAGGACAACACTGAAGCTTTCTTT. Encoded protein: CASGLGQDNTEAFF.